The 31 T cell receptor beta chains below were found in one sample sequenced in a study of T cells after yellow fever vaccination. MiXCR, applied by TCRdb to the 5' RACE reads, yields one record per CDR3 protein. The sample comprises 200,000 to 300,000 distinct CDR3 sequences, roughly 13% of which are singletons, and 0.4% to 0.55% rests with the top ten. The sequences come from CD4+ T cells sorted from PBMCs, collected 45 days after the yellow fever booster vaccination. The source is a man under 40 who received the YFV17D yellow fever vaccine.

This clonotype was seen only a few times. The genes are TRBV27 and TRBJ2-1, with 16 bases aligning to TRBD2. This CDR3 region has 21 residues. Unmatched junction bases numbered 15, after V lost 4 bases and J lost 3 bases. Germline V lookup: CDR1 MNHEY, CDR2 SMNVEV (reference sequence). The CDR3 region has the DNA TGTGCCAGCAGTTCCCAACCCCCGGGACTAGCGGGAGGGGTGCACTACAATGAGCAGTTCTTC. Translating it yields CASSSQPPGLAGGVHYNEQFF.

This clonotype has at least ten counts. This chain connects TRBV28 to TRBJ2-7, with D perhaps matching TRBD1 or TRBD2 (6 bases each). Germline V gene lookup returns CDR1 MDHEN and CDR2 SYDVKM. CDR3 size: 13 residues. Between the trimmed V and J ends, which lost 10 bases and 0 bases, there was a span of 13 bases. CDR3 bases: TGTGCCACGGGCGGGACACCCTCCTACGAGCAGTACTTC. This gives the protein CATGGTPSYEQYF. Full variable domain (remainder filled in from reference TRBV28 and TRBJ2-7): DVKVTQSSRYLVKRTGEKVFLECVQDMDHENMFWYRQDPGLGLRLIYFSYDVKMKEKGDIPEGYSVSREKKERFSLILESASTNQTSMYLCATGGTPSYEQYFGPGTRLTVT.

This sequence joins TRBV12-3 or TRBV12-4 and TRBJ1-2, with a possible D match to TRBD1 (5 bases). This CDR3 contains 18 residues. Trimming pared 2 bases from V and 4 bases from J, leaving 23 bases between. The CDR3 is CASSLTRDGLGLGYGYTF. In DNA form, the CDR3 reads TGTGCCAGCAGTTTAACAAGGGACGGACTCGGACTGGGCTATGGCTACACCTTC.

The chain carries TRBV12-3 or TRBV12-4 and TRBJ2-1; TRBD2 agrees at 13 bases. This CDR3 contains 16 residues. V lost 4 bases, J lost 7 bases, and 7 bases stayed unmatched. In DNA, the CDR3 is TGTGCCAGCAGTTCGCCAGGGACTAGCGGGAAGAATGAGCAGTTCTTC. Translated: CASSSPGTSGKNEQFF.

The sample holds a few counts of this clonotype. The chain carries TRBV5-1 and TRBJ2-7; possibly TRBD1 for D (5 bases). Trimming stripped 4 bases from V and 3 bases from J, with 17 bases between. Germline CDR1 SGHRS, CDR2 YFSETQ. The CDR3 extends over 15 amino acids. CDR3 region: CASSVGRIDLYEQYF. DNA of the CDR3: TGCGCCAGCAGCGTGGGGCGGATCGACCTCTACGAGCAGTACTTC. Using reference TRBV5-1 and TRBJ2-7 for the parts outside the CDR3, the full variable domain is KAGVTQTPRYLIKTRGQQVTLSCSPISGHRSVSWYQQTPGQGLQFLFEYFSETQRNKGNFPGRFSGRQFSNSRSEMNVSTLELGDSALYLCASSVGRIDLYEQYFGPGTRLTVT.

The J gene is TRBJ2-5, the V gene TRBV7-2; possibly TRBD2 for D (6 bases). The CDR3 sequence is 15 residues long. V was clipped by 1 base and J by 5 bases, with 14 bases between them. Germline V gives CDR1 SGHTA, CDR2 FQGNSA. The CDR3 spells CASSLVGAGRETQYF. CDR3 nucleotide sequence: TGTGCCAGCAGCTTAGTCGGTGCGGGAAGGGAGACCCAGTACTTC.

The J gene is TRBJ1-2, the V gene TRBV4-3; no clear D gene. The CDR3 sequence is 14 residues long. Looked up from germline, CDR1 is LGHNA and CDR2 is YSLEER. V was shortened by 0 bases and J by 4 bases, with 9 bases between the two germline ends. CDR3 loop: CASSQETRFYGYTF. CDR3 sequence (DNA): TGCGCCAGCAGCCAAGAGACCAGGTTCTATGGCTACACCTTC.

The genes are TRBV6-1 and TRBJ2-1, with D possibly TRBD2 on 6 matching bases. Germline values: CDR1 MNHNS, CDR2 SASEGT. There are 15 residues in the CDR3. The V gene lost 5 bases and the J gene lost 7 bases, with 18 bases spanning the gap. The CDR3 sequence is CASSPGTPRGNEQFF. The CDR3 bases are TGTGCCAGCAGTCCCGGGACTCCCCGCGGGAATGAGCAGTTCTTC.

The chain links TRBV4-2 to TRBJ2-7, with D tentatively TRBD2 (6 bases). Germline V CDR1 and CDR2: LGHNA, YNFKEQ. There are 17 residues in the CDR3. Trimming left V 3 bases short and J 0 bases short, with 18 bases between. CDR3 amino acids: CASSQSLQRRGSYEQYF. DNA for the CDR3: TGTGCCAGCAGCCAGTCACTGCAGCGGAGGGGCTCCTACGAGCAGTACTTC.

The chain uses TRBV20-1 and TRBJ2-1; no definite D call. Germline loops: CDR1 DFQATT, CDR2 SNEGSKA (reference sequence). The CDR3 covers 10 residues. V lost 2 bases, J lost 6 bases, and 2 bases lay in between. The CDR3 region is CSARFNEQFF. The CDR3 nucleotides read TGCAGTGCTAGATTCAATGAGCAGTTCTTC.

The chain joins TRBV5-6 to TRBJ2-1; no definite D call. There are 13 residues in the CDR3. The germline V gene encodes CDR1 SGHDT and CDR2 YYEEEE. V shed 4 bases and J shed 10 bases, with 15 bases lying between them. CDR3 nucleotide sequence: TGTGCCAGCAGCCCCGCGGCCCTCGGGGAGCAGTTCTTC. The encoded protein is CASSPAALGEQFF. The complete variable domain, with remaining parts taken from reference TRBV5-6 and TRBJ2-1, reads DAGVTQSPTHLIKTRGQQVTLRCSPKSGHDTVSWYQQALGQGPQFIFQYYEEEERQRGNFPDRFSGHQFPNYSSELNVNALLLGDSALYLCASSPAALGEQFFGPGTRLTVL.

This clonotype was seen only a few times. The V call is TRBV10-3, the J call TRBJ2-3; 10 bases are a match to TRBD1. Germline CDR1 is ENHRY and CDR2 is SYGVKD. The V segment lost 3 bases and the J segment 4 bases; nucleotides outside the gene matches: 7. The CDR3 is 16 residues long. CDR3 nucleotides: TGTGCCATCAGTGACCCCGAGACAGGGGGCTCAGATACGCAGTATTTT. Its translation is CAISDPETGGSDTQYF.

The gene calls are TRBV18 and TRBJ2-3, with TRBD2 matching 9 bases. Germline lookup yields CDR1 KGHSH and CDR2 LQKENI. The junction had 5 bases not matched to a gene; V was cut back by 3 bases and J by 4 bases. The CDR3 is 15 amino acids. The chain's CDR3 is CASSPSGSFSDTQYF. CDR3 DNA: TGTGCCAGCTCACCTAGCGGGAGTTTCTCAGATACGCAGTATTTT.

This chain links TRBV6-2 or TRBV6-3 with TRBJ2-1; 8 bases fit TRBD2. In germline, CDR1 is MNHEY, CDR2 SVGEGT. J gave up 4 bases and V 5 bases, and 10 bases lay outside the gene matches. The CDR3 runs to 16 residues. DNA for the CDR3: TGTGCCAGCAGTCGGACTAGCTCGAGCTTATACAATGAGCAGTTCTTC. This sequence encodes CASSRTSSSLYNEQFF.

In DNA form, the CDR3 reads TGTGCCAGCAGTGGGGGGGGCCTGGCCCAAGAGACCCAGTACTTC. Translated: CASSGGGLAQETQYF. The chain employs TRBV7-2 and TRBJ2-5; TRBD2 might be the D (7 bases). The length of the CDR3 is 15 residues. Germline CDR1 and CDR2: SGHTA and FQGNSA. Trimming shortened V by 6 bases and J by 1 base, and 15 bases separated the two germline ends.

This clonotype was counted only a few times. The chain uses TRBV30 and TRBJ2-2; a weak D match, TRBD2 (6 bases). The CDR3 spans 15 residues. Germline V gene data show CDR1 as GTSNPN and CDR2 as SVGIG (reference sequence). Trimming took off 5 bases at V and 3 bases at J, with 16 bases between the two ends. For the CDR3, the DNA is TGTGCCTGGGGGTCATCGGGGGTACACACCGGGGAGCTGTTTTTT. This sequence encodes CAWGSSGVHTGELFF.

The chain employs TRBV18 and TRBJ1-1; D possibly corresponds to TRBD1 (5 bases). With 2 bases removed from V and 3 bases from J, the gap between germline ends came to 10 bases. The CDR3 contains 14 residues. Germline loops: CDR1 KGHSH, CDR2 LQKENI. In DNA form, the CDR3 reads TGTGCCAGCTCACCAGGGGCAGGTTACACTGAAGCTTTCTTT. Translating gives CASSPGAGYTEAFF.

This chain connects TRBV6-2 or TRBV6-3 to TRBJ1-1; D is undetermined. CDR1 MNHEY and CDR2 SVGEGT come from the germline V gene. The V end lost 0 bases, the J end lost 2 bases, and 7 bases lay between the germline ends. This CDR3 spans 14 amino acids. Here the CDR3 reads CASSYSISNTEAFF. DNA of the CDR3: TGTGCCAGCAGTTACTCGATCAGCAACACTGAAGCTTTCTTT.

The genes are TRBV18 and TRBJ2-1, with 11 positions matching TRBD2. J lost 4 bases, V lost 4 bases, and 6 bases had no gene match. Germline CDR1 and CDR2: KGHSH and LQKENI. The CDR3 contains 16 residues. The CDR3 coding sequence is TGTGCCAGCTCACAGCCGGGACTAGCGGCGTACAATGAGCAGTTCTTC. Its translation: CASSQPGLAAYNEQFF.

The CDR3 DNA reads as TGTGCCACCAGTGATTCTGGGACAGGAGGAACCGGGGAGCTGTTTTTT. It codes for CATSDSGTGGTGELFF. The gene calls are TRBV24-1 and TRBJ2-2; the match to TRBD1 covers 8 bases. Germline V CDR1 and CDR2: KGHDR, SFDVKD. J was trimmed by 5 bases and V by 2 bases; bases with no gene match: 6. CDR3 length: 16 residues.

This clonotype was observed a handful of times. The V call is TRBV6-5, the J call TRBJ2-1; TRBD2 matches 10 bases. CDR1 is MNHEY and CDR2 is SVGAGI in the germline V gene. The CDR3 has 19 amino acids. Unmatched junction bases numbered 10, after V lost 0 bases and J lost 2 bases. The CDR3 reads CASSYSMSGLAAAYNEQFF. As DNA, the CDR3 is TGTGCCAGCAGTTACTCGATGTCTGGACTAGCGGCAGCCTACAATGAGCAGTTCTTC.

The J gene is TRBJ2-1, the V gene TRBV7-2; D uncertain. The germline CDR1 and CDR2 sequences are SGHTA and FQGNSA. The CDR3 is 12 amino acids. Trimming removed 5 bases from V and 16 bases from J, with 18 bases in between. The CDR3 coding sequence is TGTGCCAGCAGCGTCCAAGACAAGGGCATTTTCTTC. It encodes CASSVQDKGIFF.

The CDR3 loop reads CASSSYWGEGGELFF. CDR3 nucleotide sequence: TGTGCCAGCAGCTCCTATTGGGGGGAAGGCGGGGAGCTGTTTTTT. The rearrangement joins TRBV7-2 to TRBJ2-2, with TRBD2 as a possible D gene (6 bases). Deletions cut 4 bases from V and 7 bases from J, with 16 bases between. CDR1 and CDR2 from the germline V gene are SGHTA and FQGNSA. This CDR3 is 15 amino acids long.

The rearrangement uses TRBV5-1 and TRBJ2-3; 7 positions agree with TRBD2. Germline CDR1 is SGHRS and CDR2 is YFSETQ. Losses at the gene ends were 0 bases for V and 0 bases for J; bases not matched to a gene: 4. There are 16 residues in the CDR3. The CDR3 nucleotides are TGCGCCAGCAGCTTGGTCGGGGGGATTAGCACAGATACGCAGTATTTT. It encodes CASSLVGGISTDTQYF.

This clonotype was observed a handful of times. This chain uses TRBV7-2 with TRBJ2-1, with D possibly being TRBD2 (5 bases). CDR3 length: 14 amino acids. The V gene lost 1 base and the J gene lost 7 bases, with 11 bases spanning the gap. Per the germline V gene, CDR1 is SGHTA and CDR2 is FQGNSA. This chain's CDR3 is CASSLGPRGNEQFF. The CDR3 nucleotides are TGTGCCAGCAGCTTAGGACCCAGAGGGAATGAGCAGTTCTTC.

The chain couples TRBV7-9 to TRBJ2-7; D is perhaps TRBD1 (6 bases). Germline V CDR1 and CDR2: SEHNR, FQNEAQ (reference sequence). Deletions cut 6 bases from V and 7 bases from J, with 19 bases between. The CDR3 extends over 14 amino acids. The DNA of the CDR3 is TGTGCCAGCAGGGAATCAGAGGGTGACAGGGAGCAGTACTTC. Its translation is CASRESEGDREQYF.

This clonotype was seen a few times. CDR3 sequence: CAITPGGSTDTQYF. CDR3 nucleotide sequence: TGTGCCATCACTCCGGGAGGGTCCACAGATACGCAGTATTTT. J is TRBJ2-3 and V is TRBV10-3; TRBD2 matches 8 bases. The germline V gene has CDR1 ENHRY and CDR2 SYGVKD. The CDR3 sequence is 14 residues long. The trim removed 7 bases at V and 2 bases at J, leaving 5 bases unmatched.

The chain uses TRBV5-4 and TRBJ2-1, with 14 bases fitting TRBD2. Looked up from germline, CDR1 is SGHNT and CDR2 is YYREEE (reference sequence). This CDR3 is built from 20 residues. Unmatched junction bases numbered 14, after V lost 3 bases and J lost 3 bases. The CDR3 loop is CASSSAGTSGRGLHYNEQFF. The CDR3 DNA reads as TGTGCCAGCAGCTCCGCCGGGACTAGCGGGAGAGGCCTCCACTACAATGAGCAGTTCTTC.

The J gene is TRBJ2-3, the V gene TRBV28, with 7 bases identical to TRBD2. Germline trimming cut 2 bases from V and 8 bases from J; bases unmatched to any gene: 7. Germline CDR1 and CDR2: MDHEN and SYDVKM. The CDR3 extends over 14 amino acids. This CDR3 is CASSLASGSRTQYF. For the CDR3, the DNA is TGTGCCAGCAGTTTAGCTAGCGGTAGTCGTACGCAGTATTTT. Complete variable domain (other parts from reference TRBV28 and TRBJ2-3): DVKVTQSSRYLVKRTGEKVFLECVQDMDHENMFWYRQDPGLGLRLIYFSYDVKMKEKGDIPEGYSVSREKKERFSLILESASTNQTSMYLCASSLASGSRTQYFGPGTRLTVL.

This clonotype appeared a few times. The chain links TRBV5-1 to TRBJ2-7; no clear D gene. Trimming took 5 bases from V and 2 from J, leaving 14 bases between them. This CDR3 region has 14 residues. Per germline, CDR1 SGHRS and CDR2 YFSETQ. The CDR3 nucleotides read TGCGCCAGCAGGAAGAACAGTAAGACCTACGAGCAGTACTTC. The encoded protein is CASRKNSKTYEQYF.

This clonotype was found a few times. This rearrangement joins TRBV20-1 to TRBJ2-2, with a possible D match to TRBD1 (5 bases). Between the trimmed V and J ends, which lost 1 base and 6 bases, there was a span of 15 bases. CDR3 length: 15 residues. Germline CDR1 DFQATT, CDR2 SNEGSKA (reference sequence). Here the CDR3 reads CSARVQGATAGELFF. The DNA of the CDR3 is TGCAGTGCTAGAGTTCAGGGTGCTACGGCCGGGGAGCTGTTTTTT.